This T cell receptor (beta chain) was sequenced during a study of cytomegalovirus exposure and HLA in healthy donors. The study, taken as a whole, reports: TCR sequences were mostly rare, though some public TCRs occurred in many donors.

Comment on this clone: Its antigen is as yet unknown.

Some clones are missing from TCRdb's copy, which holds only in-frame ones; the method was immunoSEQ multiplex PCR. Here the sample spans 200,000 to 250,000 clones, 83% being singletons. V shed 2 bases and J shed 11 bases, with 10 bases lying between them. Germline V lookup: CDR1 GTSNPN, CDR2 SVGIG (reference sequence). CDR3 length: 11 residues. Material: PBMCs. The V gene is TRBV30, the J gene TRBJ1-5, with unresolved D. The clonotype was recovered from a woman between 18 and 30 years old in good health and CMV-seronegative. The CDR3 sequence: CAWSSAGAQHF. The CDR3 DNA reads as TGTGCCTGGAGTAGTGCTGGGGCCCAGCATTTT.